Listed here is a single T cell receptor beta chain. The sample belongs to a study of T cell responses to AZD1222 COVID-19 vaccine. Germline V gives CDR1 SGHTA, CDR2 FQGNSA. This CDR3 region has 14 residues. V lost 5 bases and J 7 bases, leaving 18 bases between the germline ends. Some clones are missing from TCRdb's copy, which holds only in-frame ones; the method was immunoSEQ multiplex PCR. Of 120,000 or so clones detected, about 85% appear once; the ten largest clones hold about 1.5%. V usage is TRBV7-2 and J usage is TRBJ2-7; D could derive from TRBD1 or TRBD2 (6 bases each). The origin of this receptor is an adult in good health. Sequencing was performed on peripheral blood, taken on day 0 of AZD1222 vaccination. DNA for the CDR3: TGTGCCAGCAGCATTCGACTAGTACAGGGAGAGCAGTACTTC. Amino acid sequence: CASSIRLVQGEQYF.